This section outlines one T cell receptor (beta chain) sequence together with its context. The DNA ends 3 residues before the CDR3 does, and the rest of the CDR3 is filled in from the germline J gene. Germline V gene data show CDR1 as LGHNA and CDR2 as YNFKEQ. With V trimmed by 1 base and J by 4 bases, 9 bases remained unmatched. The CDR3 sequence is 17 residues long. The repertoire was sequenced with immunoSEQ multiplex PCR; TCRdb's copy has only in-frame clones and lacks some. Listed for the sample are approximately 40,000 clones, none seen a single time. This sample is part of a study of T cell clonality in common variable immunodeficiency.

J is TRBJ2-7 and V is TRBV4-2, with 11 bases aligning to TRBD2. This clonotype was obtained from a person aged 18-69 years in good health. What was sequenced was peripheral blood mononuclear cells. The sequenced CDR3 bases are TGTGCCAGCAGCCAAGTTAGCGGGGGGGCAACGAGTTACGAG. Encoded protein: CASSQVSGGATSYE. The entire CDR3 protein reads CASSQVSGGATSYEQYF.